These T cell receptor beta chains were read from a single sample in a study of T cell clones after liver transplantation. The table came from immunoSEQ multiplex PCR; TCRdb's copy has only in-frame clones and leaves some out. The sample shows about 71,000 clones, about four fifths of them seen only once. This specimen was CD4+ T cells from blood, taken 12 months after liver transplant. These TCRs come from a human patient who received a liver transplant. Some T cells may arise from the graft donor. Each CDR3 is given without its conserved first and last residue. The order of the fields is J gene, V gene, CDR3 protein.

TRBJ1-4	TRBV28	ASSFTTGGVKLF
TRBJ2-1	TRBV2	ASRLGGSEYNEQF
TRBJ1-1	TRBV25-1	ASSQGLAEAF
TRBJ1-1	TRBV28	AGRGNTEAF
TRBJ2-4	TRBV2	ASKYSTGVGNIQY
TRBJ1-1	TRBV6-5	ASRQGLLTEAF
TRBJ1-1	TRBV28	ASSLFGQEKAF
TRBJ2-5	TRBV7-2	ASSPRQGVARTQY
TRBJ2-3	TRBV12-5	ASAREADTQY
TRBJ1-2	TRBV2	ASSGTGVYGYT
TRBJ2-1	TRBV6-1	ASSQRTRPSGEQF
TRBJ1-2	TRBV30	AWSVQGPST
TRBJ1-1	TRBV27	ASSPGRAGNTEAF
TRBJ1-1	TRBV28	ASSLRGRKNTEAF
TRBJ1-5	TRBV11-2	ASSRVGLNQPQH
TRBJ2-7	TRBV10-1	ASSDSTESSYEQY
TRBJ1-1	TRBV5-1	ASSLAPPNTEAF
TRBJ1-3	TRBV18	ASSPSVVSGNTIY
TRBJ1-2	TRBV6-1	ASSPGQTGYT
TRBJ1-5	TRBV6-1	ASRDIYSNQPQH
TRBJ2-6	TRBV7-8	ASSRDKVPLGANVLT
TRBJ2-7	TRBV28	ASSLAGTGYEQY
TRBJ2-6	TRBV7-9	ASSLEGSGANVLT
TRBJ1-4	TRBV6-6	ASSPLGSRNEKLF
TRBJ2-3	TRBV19	ASSLRTAPWGTDTQY
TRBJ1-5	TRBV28	ASSSQGAGNQPQH
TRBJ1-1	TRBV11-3	ASSLEGADTEAF
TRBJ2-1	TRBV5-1	ASSADREGEQF
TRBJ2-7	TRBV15	ATSRAGTGGEQY
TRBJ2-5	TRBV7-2	ASSLGLAGGPQETQY
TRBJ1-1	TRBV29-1	SVDQGMDTEAF
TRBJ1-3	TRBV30	AWRSPTGAGNTIY
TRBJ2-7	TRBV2	ASSLQPYEQY
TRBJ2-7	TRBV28	ASSSMGQGASEQY
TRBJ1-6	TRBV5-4	ASSLDHSPLH
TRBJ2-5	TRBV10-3	AYGQQETQY
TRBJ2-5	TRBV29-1	SVSGTGIFETQY
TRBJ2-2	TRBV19	ASSIGSGYTGELF
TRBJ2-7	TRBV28	ASRGGQGPYEQY
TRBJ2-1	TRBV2	ASSPGTGDEQF
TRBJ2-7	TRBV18	ASSEGTGGTYEQY
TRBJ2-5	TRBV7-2	ASSSHRGLGETQY
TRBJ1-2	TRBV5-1	ASSSADSNYGYT
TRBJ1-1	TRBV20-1	SASRGEEAF
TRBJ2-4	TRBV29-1	SVRADNYKNIQY
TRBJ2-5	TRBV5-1	ASSLMSAGGETQY